The 11 T cell receptor beta chains below were found in one sample sequenced in a study of T cell responses to AZD1222 COVID-19 vaccine. TCRdb's table, derived via immunoSEQ multiplex PCR, lists solely in-frame clones and lacks some. The data contain fewer than 150,000 clones, 93% of them singletons. Source: peripheral blood, taken on day 0 of AZD1222 vaccination. All receptors come from an adult in good health.

The chain employs TRBV12-3 or TRBV12-4 and TRBJ2-6; D may be TRBD2 (5 bases). The CDR3 has 13 residues. V lost 6 bases and J 2 bases, leaving 5 bases between the germline ends. The CDR3 here is CASSGTGANVLTF. CDR3 sequence (DNA): TGTGCCAGCAGCGGGACTGGGGCCAACGTCCTGACTTTC.

The chain combines TRBV7-2 with TRBJ1-6, with no clear D. Germline CDR1 and CDR2: SGHTA and FQGNSA. The V end was cut by 6 bases, the J end by 3 bases, with 12 bases between. The CDR3 is made up of 15 amino acids. This chain's CDR3 is CASSLRVFYNSPLHF. The CDR3 bases are TGTGCCAGCAGTCTTCGGGTTTTCTATAATTCACCCCTCCACTTT.

This chain connects TRBV27 to TRBJ1-6; D unresolved. The CDR3 totals 13 residues. The germline V gene encodes CDR1 MNHEY and CDR2 SMNVEV (reference sequence). V was clipped by 8 bases and J by 4 bases, with 9 bases between them. CDR3 DNA sequence: TGTGCCAGCGGCCCCCCTTATAATTCACCCCTCCACTTT. The encoded protein is CASGPPYNSPLHF.

This chain uses TRBV5-1 with TRBJ2-3; 8 nucleotides match TRBD1. The germline gives CDR1 SGHRS, CDR2 YFSETQ. This CDR3 is built from 15 residues. With V trimmed by 0 bases and J by 3 bases, 3 bases remained unmatched. CDR3 residues: CASSLVDRETDTQYF. In nucleotides, the CDR3 is TGCGCCAGCAGCTTGGTGGACAGGGAGACAGATACGCAGTATTTT.

The chain links TRBV4-2 to TRBJ2-7, with a tentative D call TRBD1 (6 bases). Germline CDR1 and CDR2: LGHNA and YNFKEQ. V was shortened by 5 bases and J by 5 bases, with 19 bases between the two germline ends. The CDR3 length is 15 residues. Written as DNA, the CDR3 is TGTGCCAGCAGCGAGCCCGCCGGGACAAACGACGAGCAGTACTTC. Amino acid sequence: CASSEPAGTNDEQYF.

CDR3 residues: CASSDVAEELFF. DNA of the CDR3: TGTGCCAGCAGTGATGTGGCGGAGGAACTGTTTTTT. The chain employs TRBV2 and TRBJ1-4; no clear D gene. The ends were cut back, 3 bases at V and 12 bases at J, with 11 bases in the middle. CDR1 SNHLY and CDR2 FYNNEI come from the germline V gene. The CDR3 length is 12 residues. The variable domain in full, with the rest retrieved from reference TRBV2 and TRBJ1-4, is EPEVTQTPSHQVTQMGQEVILRCVPISNHLYFYWYRQILGQKVEFLVSFYNNEISEKSEIFDDQFSVERPDGSNFTLKIRSTKLEDSAMYFCASSDVAEELFFGSGTQLSVL.

The chain couples TRBV5-4 to TRBJ2-1; tentative D call: TRBD2 (5 bases). There are 12 residues in the CDR3. CDR1 and CDR2 from the germline V gene are SGHNT and YYREEE (reference sequence). V lost 0 bases, J lost 9 bases, and 7 bases lay in between. The CDR3 region has the DNA TGTGCCAGCAGCTTGGGAGGGCCTGAGCAGTTCTTC. As protein: CASSLGGPEQFF.

This clone was counted only a few times. The chain is built from TRBV5-1 and TRBJ1-1; D is unresolved. This CDR3 comprises 16 residues. CDR1 SGHRS and CDR2 YFSETQ come from the germline V gene. Between the trimmed V and J ends, which lost 0 bases and 1 base, there was a span of 13 bases. The DNA for the CDR3 is TGCGCCAGCAGCTTGGAAGGAGGGCGCCGGAACACTGAAGCTTTCTTT. The encoded protein is CASSLEGGRRNTEAFF.

The chain has TRBV6-5 and TRBJ2-2, with 7 bases fitting TRBD2. The CDR3 sequence is 13 residues long. CDR1 is MNHEY and CDR2 is SVGAGI in the germline V gene. With V trimmed by 2 bases and J by 7 bases, 1 base remained unmatched. The CDR3: CASSYPGGGELFF. The CDR3 DNA is TGTGCCAGCAGTTACCCGGGGGGCGGGGAGCTGTTTTTT.

The chain has TRBV6-5 and TRBJ1-1, with D unclear. The CDR3 has 13 amino acids. V was pared by 6 bases and J by 2 bases, with 10 bases between. In germline, CDR1 is MNHEY, CDR2 SVGAGI. The CDR3 DNA follows: TGTGCCAGCAGCGAGAAGGTTAACACTGAAGCTTTCTTT. Protein: CASSEKVNTEAFF.

In nucleotides, the CDR3 is TGTGCCAGCAGCTTCAAAGGCGGAGAAGCTTTCTTT. Translated: CASSFKGGEAFF. The gene calls are TRBV11-3 and TRBJ1-1; D not certain. Germline CDR1 SGHNT, CDR2 YENEEA. The CDR3 has 12 residues. V was shortened by 3 bases and J by 8 bases, with 10 bases between the two germline ends.